The 5 T cell receptor beta chains below come from one sample, sequenced in a study of beta chain features in type 1 diabetes. Study-level points and caveats: Shortening of TCRB CDR3s, moderate but significant, appeared in all four CD4+ subsets of Type 1 diabetes patients.

These receptors have no known antigen. Sequenced material consisted of expressed TCRB transcripts (all of the isolated RNA was reverse transcribed). Assay used: immunoSEQ multiplex PCR; TCRdb lists only in-frame clones, some missing. The data hold 240,000 or so clones, with roughly 21% observed a single time. Input material: naive CD4+ T cells from blood. All receptors come from a woman between 35 and 50 years old with type 1 diabetes.

The chain combines TRBV9 with TRBJ1-1; 7 bases map to TRBD1. CDR3 size: 16 residues. Looked up from germline, CDR1 is SGDLS and CDR2 is YYNGEE. J lost 1 base, V lost 3 bases, and 9 bases had no gene match. Here the CDR3 DNA reads TGTGCCAGCAGCGGAAGCTATGGGACAGAGAACACTGAAGCTTTCTTT. Amino acids: CASSGSYGTENTEAFF.

This clone was seen a few times. The CDR3 DNA reads TGTGCCTGGAGTGCGGGACAGGGTGGCTATGGCTACACCTTC. This codes for CAWSAGQGGYGYTF. The chain employs TRBV30 and TRBJ1-2, with TRBD1 identical over 9 bases. The J segment lost 4 bases and the V segment lost 1 base, leaving 4 bases of the junction unmatched. CDR1 and CDR2 from the germline V gene are GTSNPN and SVGIG (reference sequence). This CDR3 comprises 14 residues.

This clone was recorded only once. CDR3 sequence reads: CASSRDFIEQYF. The CDR3 nucleotides read TGTGCCAGCAGCCGGGACTTTATCGAGCAGTACTTC. J is TRBJ2-7 and V is TRBV14; D possibly corresponds to TRBD2 (6 bases). Trimming removed 4 bases from V and 6 bases from J, with 10 bases in between. CDR3 length: 12 amino acids. CDR1 and CDR2 from the germline V gene are SGHDN and FVKESK.

The chain carries TRBV4-1 and TRBJ2-1; a weak D match, TRBD2 (7 bases). CDR1 and CDR2 (germline): MGHRA, YSYEKL. The V gene lost 3 bases and the J gene lost 14 bases, with 20 bases spanning the gap. The CDR3 extends over 14 amino acids. The CDR3 is CASSQLQGTTRKFF. CDR3 in DNA: TGCGCCAGCAGCCAGCTCCAGGGGACTACGAGGAAGTTCTTC.

This clone has only a few counts. This chain uses TRBV27 with TRBJ2-7; D gene ambiguous. CDR1 and CDR2 from the germline V gene are MNHEY and SMNVEV (reference sequence). CDR3 length equals 14 residues. Trimming took off 4 bases at V and 0 bases at J, with 10 bases between the two ends. The CDR3 is CASSSPGHSYEQYF. The CDR3 coding sequence is TGTGCCAGCAGTTCCCCTGGGCACTCCTACGAGCAGTACTTC.